These T cell receptor beta chains were read from a single sample in a study of cytomegalovirus exposure and HLA in healthy donors. Sequenced by immunoSEQ multiplex PCR; TCRdb stores in-frame clones only, minus some. This table has 100,000 to 150,000 clones, over 80% appearing once. The sequenced sample was PBMCs. The receptors were gathered from a man aged 18 to 30 in good health and CMV-seropositive. Both conserved end residues are part of each CDR3. Fields, in order: J gene, V gene, D gene, CDR3 protein. A D gene is named only where the DNA matches it firmly.

j_call: TRBJ1-2
v_call: TRBV6-5
d_call: TRBD1
cdr3_aa: CASSYHPFRDRTGYTF

j_call: TRBJ2-5
v_call: TRBV7-6
d_call: -
cdr3_aa: CASAKDNPETQYF

j_call: TRBJ1-4
v_call: TRBV4-1
d_call: -
cdr3_aa: CASSQGTATNEKLFF

j_call: TRBJ2-1
v_call: TRBV6-6
d_call: -
cdr3_aa: CASSYPTDNEQFF

j_call: TRBJ2-7
v_call: TRBV7-9
d_call: -
cdr3_aa: CASSHQGSYEQYF

j_call: TRBJ2-3
v_call: TRBV7-9
d_call: TRBD2
cdr3_aa: CASSLALAGVDTQYF

j_call: TRBJ1-2
v_call: TRBV11-2
d_call: TRBD1
cdr3_aa: CASSFRTGTTSGYGYTF

j_call: TRBJ2-7
v_call: TRBV19
d_call: TRBD2
cdr3_aa: CASSIGSGGVYEQYF

j_call: TRBJ1-2
v_call: TRBV6-5
d_call: -
cdr3_aa: CASSYSAGTNYGYTF

j_call: TRBJ1-1
v_call: TRBV13
d_call: -
cdr3_aa: CASSLAGGGIKAEAFF

j_call: TRBJ2-1
v_call: TRBV27
d_call: TRBD2
cdr3_aa: CATLAGYNEQFF

j_call: TRBJ2-5
v_call: TRBV28
d_call: -
cdr3_aa: CASTAGAETQYF

j_call: TRBJ2-5
v_call: TRBV4-1
d_call: -
cdr3_aa: CASSLFTSQETQYF

j_call: TRBJ2-2
v_call: TRBV10-1
d_call: TRBD2
cdr3_aa: CASAGVQPTGELFF